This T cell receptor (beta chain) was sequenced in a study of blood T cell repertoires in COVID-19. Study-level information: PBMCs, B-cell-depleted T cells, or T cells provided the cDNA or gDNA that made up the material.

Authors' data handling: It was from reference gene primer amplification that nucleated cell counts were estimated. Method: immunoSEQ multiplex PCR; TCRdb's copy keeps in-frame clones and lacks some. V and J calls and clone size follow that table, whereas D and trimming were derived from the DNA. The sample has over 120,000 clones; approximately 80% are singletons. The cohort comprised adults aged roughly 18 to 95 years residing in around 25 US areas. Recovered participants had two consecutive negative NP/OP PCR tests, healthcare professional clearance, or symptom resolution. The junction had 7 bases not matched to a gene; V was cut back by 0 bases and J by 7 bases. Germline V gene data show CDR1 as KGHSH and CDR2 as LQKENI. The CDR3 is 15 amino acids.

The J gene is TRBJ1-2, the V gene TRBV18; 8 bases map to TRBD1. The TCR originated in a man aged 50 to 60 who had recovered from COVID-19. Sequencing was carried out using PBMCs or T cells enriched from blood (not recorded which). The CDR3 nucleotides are TGTGCCAGCTCACCACCCGGGCAGGGGGCTGGTGGCTACACCTTC. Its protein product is CASSPPGQGAGGYTF.